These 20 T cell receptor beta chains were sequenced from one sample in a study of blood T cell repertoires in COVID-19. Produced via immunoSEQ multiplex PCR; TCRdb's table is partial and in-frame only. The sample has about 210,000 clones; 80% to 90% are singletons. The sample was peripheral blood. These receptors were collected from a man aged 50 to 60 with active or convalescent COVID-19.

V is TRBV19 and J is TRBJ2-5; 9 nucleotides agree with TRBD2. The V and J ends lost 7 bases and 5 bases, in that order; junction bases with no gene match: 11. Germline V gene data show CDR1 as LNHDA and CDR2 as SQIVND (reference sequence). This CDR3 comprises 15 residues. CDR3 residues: CASTPVAGDWETQYF. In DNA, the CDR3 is TGTGCCAGTACACCGGTAGCGGGAGACTGGGAGACCCAGTACTTC.

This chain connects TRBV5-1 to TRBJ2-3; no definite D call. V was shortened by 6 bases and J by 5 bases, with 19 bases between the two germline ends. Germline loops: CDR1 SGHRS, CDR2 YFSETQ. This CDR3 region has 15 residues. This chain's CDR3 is CASTSLGRPEDTQYF. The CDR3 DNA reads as TGCGCCAGCACAAGTTTGGGCCGACCGGAAGATACGCAGTATTTT.

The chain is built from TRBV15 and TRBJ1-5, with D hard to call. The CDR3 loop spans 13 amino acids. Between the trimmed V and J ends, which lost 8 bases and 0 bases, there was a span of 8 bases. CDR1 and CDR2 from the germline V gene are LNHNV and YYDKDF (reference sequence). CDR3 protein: CATGGDSNQPQHF. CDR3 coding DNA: TGTGCCACCGGAGGAGATAGCAATCAGCCCCAGCATTTT.

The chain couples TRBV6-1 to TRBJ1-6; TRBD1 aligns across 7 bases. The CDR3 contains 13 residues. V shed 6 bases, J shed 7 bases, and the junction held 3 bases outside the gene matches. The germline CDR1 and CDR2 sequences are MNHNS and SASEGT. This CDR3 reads CASRDRENSPLHF. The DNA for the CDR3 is TGTGCCAGCAGAGACAGGGAGAATTCACCCCTCCACTTT.

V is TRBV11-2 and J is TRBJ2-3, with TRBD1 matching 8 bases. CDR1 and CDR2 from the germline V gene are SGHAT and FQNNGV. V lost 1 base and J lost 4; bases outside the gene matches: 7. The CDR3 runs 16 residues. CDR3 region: CASSLVGRGRADTQYF. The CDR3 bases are TGTGCCAGCAGCTTAGTTGGCAGGGGGCGCGCAGATACGCAGTATTTT.

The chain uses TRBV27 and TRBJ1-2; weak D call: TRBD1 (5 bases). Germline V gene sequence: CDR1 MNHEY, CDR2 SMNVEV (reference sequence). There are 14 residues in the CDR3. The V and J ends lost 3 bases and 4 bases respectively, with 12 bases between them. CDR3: CASSLKAGFYGYTF. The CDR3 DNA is TGTGCCAGCAGTTTGAAGGCAGGGTTCTATGGCTACACCTTC.

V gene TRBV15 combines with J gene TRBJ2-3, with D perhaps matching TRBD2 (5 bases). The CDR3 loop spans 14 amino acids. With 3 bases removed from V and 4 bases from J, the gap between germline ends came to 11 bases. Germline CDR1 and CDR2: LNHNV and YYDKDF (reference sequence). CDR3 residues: CATSRRATPDTQYF. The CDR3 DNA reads TGTGCCACCAGCAGGAGGGCTACTCCAGATACGCAGTATTTT.

CDR3 sequence: CASRRTAQETQYF. In DNA form, the CDR3 reads TGCGCCAGCAGAAGAACAGCTCAAGAGACCCAGTACTTC. This chain connects TRBV5-1 to TRBJ2-5; D call uncertain. The CDR3 totals 13 residues. Looked up from germline, CDR1 is SGHRS and CDR2 is YFSETQ. The V end was cut by 5 bases, the J end by 2 bases, with 10 bases between.

The CDR3 here is CSVVSGQGTEAFF. CDR3 in DNA: TGCAGCGTTGTATCGGGACAGGGGACTGAAGCTTTCTTT. The rearrangement uses TRBV29-1 and TRBJ1-1; the match to TRBD1 covers 10 bases. The CDR3 runs 13 residues. CDR1 is SQVTM, CDR2 ANQGSEA, per germline. Trimming cost V 4 bases and J 5 bases; bases outside gene matches: 4.

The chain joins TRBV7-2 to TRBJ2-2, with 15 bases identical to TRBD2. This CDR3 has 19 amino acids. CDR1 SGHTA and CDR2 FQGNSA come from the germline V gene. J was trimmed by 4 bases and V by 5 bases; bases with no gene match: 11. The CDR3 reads CASSPRTSGGAVGTGELFF. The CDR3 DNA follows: TGTGCCAGCAGCCCCAGGACTAGCGGGGGGGCCGTTGGCACCGGGGAGCTGTTTTTT.

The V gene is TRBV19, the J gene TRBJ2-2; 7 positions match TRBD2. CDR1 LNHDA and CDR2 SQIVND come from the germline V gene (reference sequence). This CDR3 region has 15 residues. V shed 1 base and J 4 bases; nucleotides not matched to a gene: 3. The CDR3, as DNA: TGTGCCAGTAGTATAGGCGCGGGGGTCACCGGGGAGCTGTTTTTT. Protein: CASSIGAGVTGELFF.

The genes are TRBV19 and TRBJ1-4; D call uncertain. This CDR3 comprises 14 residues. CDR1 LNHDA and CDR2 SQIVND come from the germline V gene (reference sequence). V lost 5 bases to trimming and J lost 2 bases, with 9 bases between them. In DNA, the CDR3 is TGTGCCAGTAGTCCCGGACTGACTAATGAAAAACTGTTTTTT. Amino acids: CASSPGLTNEKLFF.

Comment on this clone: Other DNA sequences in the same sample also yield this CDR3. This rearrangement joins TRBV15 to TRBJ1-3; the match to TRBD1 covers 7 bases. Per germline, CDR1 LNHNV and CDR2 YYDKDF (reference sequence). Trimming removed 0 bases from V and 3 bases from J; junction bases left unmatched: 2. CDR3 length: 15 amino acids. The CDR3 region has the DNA TGTGCCACCAGCAGAGAGGCAGGGGGTGGAAACACCATATATTTT. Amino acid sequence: CATSREAGGGNTIYF.

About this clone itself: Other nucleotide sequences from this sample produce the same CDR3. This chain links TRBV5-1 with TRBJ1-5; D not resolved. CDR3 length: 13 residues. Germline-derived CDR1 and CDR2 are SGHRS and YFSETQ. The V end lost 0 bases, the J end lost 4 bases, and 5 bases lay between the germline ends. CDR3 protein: CASSLEANQPQHF. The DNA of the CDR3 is TGCGCCAGCAGCTTGGAAGCAAATCAGCCCCAGCATTTT.

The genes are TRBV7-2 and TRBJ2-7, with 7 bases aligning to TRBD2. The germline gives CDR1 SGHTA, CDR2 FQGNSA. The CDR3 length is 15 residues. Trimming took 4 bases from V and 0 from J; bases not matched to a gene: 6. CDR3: CASSSAGGSSYEQYF. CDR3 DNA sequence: TGTGCCAGCAGCTCGGCCGGGGGGAGCTCCTACGAGCAGTACTTC. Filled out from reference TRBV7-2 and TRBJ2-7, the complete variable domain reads GAGVSQSPSNKVTEKGKDVELRCDPISGHTALYWYRQSLGQGLEFLIYFQGNSAPDKSGLPSDRFSAERTGGSVSTLTIQRTQQEDSAVYLCASSSAGGSSYEQYFGPGTRLTVT.

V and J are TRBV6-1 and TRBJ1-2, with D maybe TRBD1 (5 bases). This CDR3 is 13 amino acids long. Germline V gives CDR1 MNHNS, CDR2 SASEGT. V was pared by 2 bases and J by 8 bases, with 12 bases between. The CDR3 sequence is CASSEHRGRGYTF. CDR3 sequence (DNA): TGTGCCAGCAGTGAACATAGGGGCCGGGGCTACACCTTC.

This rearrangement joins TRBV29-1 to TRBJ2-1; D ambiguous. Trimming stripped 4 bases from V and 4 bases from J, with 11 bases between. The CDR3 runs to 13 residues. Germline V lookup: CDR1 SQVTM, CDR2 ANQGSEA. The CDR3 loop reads CSVARSFYNEQFF. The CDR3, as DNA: TGCAGCGTTGCGCGGAGTTTTTACAATGAGCAGTTCTTC.

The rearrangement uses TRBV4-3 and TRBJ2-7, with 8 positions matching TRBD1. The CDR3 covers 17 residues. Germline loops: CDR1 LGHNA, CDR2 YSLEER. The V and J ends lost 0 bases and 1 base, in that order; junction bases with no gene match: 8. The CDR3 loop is CASSQDPAGTGSYEQYF. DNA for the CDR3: TGCGCCAGCAGCCAAGATCCCGCCGGGACAGGTTCCTACGAGCAGTACTTC.

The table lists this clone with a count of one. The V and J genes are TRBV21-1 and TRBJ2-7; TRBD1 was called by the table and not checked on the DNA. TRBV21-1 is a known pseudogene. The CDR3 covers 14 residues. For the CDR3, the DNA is TGTGCCAGCAGCACCGGACAGGGGGTGAGCGAGCAGTACTTC. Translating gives CASSTGQGVSEQYF.

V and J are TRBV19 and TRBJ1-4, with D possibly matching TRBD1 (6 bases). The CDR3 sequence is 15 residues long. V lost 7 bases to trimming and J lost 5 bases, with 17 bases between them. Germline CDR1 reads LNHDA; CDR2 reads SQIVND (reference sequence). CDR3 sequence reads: CASIKTGRGNEKLFF. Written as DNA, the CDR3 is TGTGCCAGTATAAAAACAGGGCGAGGGAATGAAAAACTGTTTTTT.